The sequence of this TCR beta chain was determined in a study of early T cells in non-severe SARS-CoV-2 infection. Overall study: Bulk RNA from unsorted whole blood was sequenced; chains were unpaired. Overall study findings and caveats: VDJdb-based annotation leaned toward anti-spike CD8 responses and missed private and CD4 specificities.

The CDR3 is 17 residues long. Looked up from germline, CDR1 is SNHLY and CDR2 is FYNNEI. V was clipped by 6 bases and J by 6 bases; unmatched bases: 12. In regard to this clonotype: Its antigen is unidentified.

In the library, individual cDNA molecules carried attached unique molecular identifiers. TCRdb redid the calling of the 5' RACE reads with MiXCR, one entry per CDR3 protein. The repertoire consists of 100,000 to 150,000 distinct CDR3 sequences, with 15% occurring once and the leading ten covering around a fifth. The chain couples TRBV2 to TRBJ1-6, with TRBD1 matching 9 bases. The clonotype originates from an adult who was a healthcare worker with PCR-confirmed SARS-CoV-2 infection or an uninfected control (not recorded which). The sample consisted of whole blood. This chain's CDR3 is CASSPGETGGGNSPLHF. DNA of the CDR3: TGTGCCAGCAGCCCCGGGGAGACAGGGGGAGGTAATTCACCCCTCCACTTT. Combining the CDR3 with reference TRBV2 and TRBJ1-6 gives the whole variable domain EPEVTQTPSHQVTQMGQEVILRCVPISNHLYFYWYRQILGQKVEFLVSFYNNEISEKSEIFDDQFSVERPDGSNFTLKIRSTKLEDSAMYFCASSPGETGGGNSPLHFGNGTRLTVT.